The 14 T cell receptor beta chains below were found in one sample sequenced in a study of T-cell memory formation after mild COVID-19. TCRdb re-analysed the 5' RACE reads in MiXCR, keeping a single row per CDR3 protein. Of roughly 130,000 distinct CDR3 sequences detected, approximately 6.2% appear once; the ten largest clones hold 2.2%. Sequencing used PBMCs or a T cell subset sorted from them (not recorded which). Source of these receptors: an adult woman who had mild COVID-19 (a few samples of this study predate the infection). Cell type and time point are not known.

The chain combines TRBV12-3 or TRBV12-4 with TRBJ2-3; D is ambiguous. Trimming shortened V by 3 bases and J by 2 bases, and 15 bases separated the two germline ends. This CDR3 has 16 amino acids. The CDR3 nucleotides read TGTGCCAGCAGTTTTCGAACGGCCGCCTACACAGATACGCAGTATTTT. It yields the protein CASSFRTAAYTDTQYF.

This clonotype came up many times. The genes are TRBV6-4 and TRBJ1-1; D not resolved. Trimming shortened V by 0 bases and J by 1 base, and 3 bases separated the two germline ends. Per the germline V gene, CDR1 is MRHNA and CDR2 is SNTAGT. CDR3 length: 13 amino acids. CDR3 sequence: CASSDSGNTEAFF. The CDR3 DNA is TGTGCCAGCAGTGACTCGGGGAACACTGAAGCTTTCTTT.

This clonotype was recorded a few times. An end of the junction does not agree with germline; a read error may underlie this. The rearrangement uses TRBV5-4 and TRBJ1-2, with 7 bases matching TRBD1. CDR1 is SGHNT and CDR2 is YYREEE in the germline V gene (reference sequence). The CDR3 contains 14 residues. The CDR3 sequence: CASRLDRTNYGYTF. CDR3 bases: TGTGCCAGCAGATTGGACAGGACTAACTATGGCTACACCTTC.

This clonotype was recorded at least ten times. The chain combines TRBV5-1 with TRBJ2-3; 8 bases map to TRBD1. The length of the CDR3 is 15 residues. The V gene's germline CDR1 is SGHRS and CDR2 YFSETQ. V trimming: 0 bases; J trimming: 6 bases; junction bases outside the gene matches: 6. CDR3 region: CASSLGQGILDTQYF. In nucleotides, the CDR3 is TGCGCCAGCAGCTTGGGACAGGGGATACTCGATACGCAGTATTTT.

The table lists this clonotype with many counts. The J gene is TRBJ2-5, the V gene TRBV5-1, with a weak D call TRBD1 (6 bases). CDR1 and CDR2 from the germline V gene are SGHRS and YFSETQ. The CDR3 runs 14 residues. V was cut by 2 bases and J by 2 bases, with 10 bases left in between. The CDR3 DNA follows: TGCGCCAGCAGCTTTGGTAGGGGGCAAGAGACCCAGTACTTC. The encoded protein is CASSFGRGQETQYF. Full variable domain (missing parts from reference TRBV5-1 and TRBJ2-5): KAGVTQTPRYLIKTRGQQVTLSCSPISGHRSVSWYQQTPGQGLQFLFEYFSETQRNKGNFPGRFSGRQFSNSRSEMNVSTLELGDSALYLCASSFGRGQETQYFGPGTRLLVL.

This rearrangement joins TRBV7-2 to TRBJ2-5; maybe TRBD2 (7 bases). The length of the CDR3 is 16 residues. V dropped 0 bases and J dropped 7 bases, with 18 bases sitting between them. Germline loops: CDR1 SGHTA, CDR2 FQGNSA. In DNA, the CDR3 is TGTGCCAGCAGCTTAGCGGTGGGCGGGGGCCAGGGGACCCAGTACTTC. Translation gives CASSLAVGGGQGTQYF.

The table lists this clonotype with many counts. The V call is TRBV29-1, the J call TRBJ2-1; D is unclear. Trimming took 6 bases from V and 3 from J, leaving 12 bases between them. This CDR3 region has 13 residues. Per the germline V gene, CDR1 is SQVTM and CDR2 is ANQGSEA. The CDR3 protein is CSVSPHNYNEQFF. DNA for the CDR3: TGCAGCGTCTCTCCGCATAACTACAATGAGCAGTTCTTC.

This clonotype was counted ten times or more. V usage is TRBV11-1 and J usage is TRBJ2-7; D might be TRBD1 (6 bases). Germline loops: CDR1 SGHAT, CDR2 FQDESV (reference sequence). Trimming removed 4 bases at V and 5 bases at J, with 15 bases between. This CDR3 has 14 residues. The CDR3 reads CASSYYRAENEQYF. The CDR3 DNA follows: TGTGCCAGCAGCTACTACAGGGCCGAGAACGAGCAGTACTTC. Filled out from reference TRBV11-1 and TRBJ2-7, the complete variable domain reads EAEVAQSPRYKITEKSQAVAFWCDPISGHATLYWYRQILGQGPELLVQFQDESVVDDSQLPKDRFSAERLKGVDSTLKIQPAELGDSAMYLCASSYYRAENEQYFGPGTRLTVT.

The rearrangement links TRBV20-1 to TRBJ2-5, with D unclear. The V gene's germline CDR1 is DFQATT and CDR2 SNEGSKA (reference sequence). The CDR3 totals 13 residues. The V end lost 4 bases, the J end lost 2 bases, and 11 bases lay between the germline ends. The CDR3 region has the DNA TGCAGTGCTATTGGCAACGATCAAGAGACCCAGTACTTC. It yields the protein CSAIGNDQETQYF.

This clonotype was recorded at least ten times. The chain combines TRBV9 with TRBJ2-1; 8 positions agree with TRBD2. V dropped 0 bases and J dropped 4; count of bases not matched to a gene: 3. Per germline, CDR1 SGDLS and CDR2 YYNGEE. This CDR3 contains 15 residues. The CDR3 sequence is CASSVEGTRYNEQFF. Written as DNA, the CDR3 is TGTGCCAGCAGCGTAGAGGGGACTAGGTACAATGAGCAGTTCTTC.

The chain combines TRBV14 with TRBJ2-7; 11 positions match TRBD1. The CDR3 extends over 16 amino acids. CDR1 is SGHDN and CDR2 is FVKESK in the germline V gene. Unmatched junction bases numbered 8, after V lost 1 base and J lost 6 bases. CDR3 in amino acids: CASSQVPGQGAREQYF. The CDR3 region has the DNA TGTGCCAGCAGCCAAGTCCCCGGACAGGGGGCCCGCGAGCAGTACTTC. The whole variable domain, remainder taken from reference TRBV14 and TRBJ2-7, is EAGVTQFPSHSVIEKGQTVTLRCDPISGHDNLYWYRRVMGKEIKFLLHFVKESKQDESGMPNNRFLAERTGGTYSTLKVQPAELEDSGVYFCASSQVPGQGAREQYFGPGTRLTVT.

This clonotype was recorded many times. J is TRBJ2-1 and V is TRBV5-4; TRBD2 aligns across 13 bases. Germline V gene lookup returns CDR1 SGHNT and CDR2 YYREEE (reference sequence). There are 14 residues in the CDR3. V was clipped by 5 bases and J by 5 bases; unmatched bases: 1. In nucleotides, the CDR3 is TGTGCCAGCAGTGGGACTAGCGGGAACAATGAGCAGTTCTTC. Protein sequence: CASSGTSGNNEQFF.

This clonotype was seen many times. V gene TRBV24-1 combines with J gene TRBJ1-2; 10 nucleotides line up with TRBD1. The CDR3 has 16 residues. Per germline, CDR1 KGHDR and CDR2 SFDVKD. The junction had 7 bases not matched to a gene; V was cut back by 5 bases and J by 2 bases. CDR3 bases: TGTGCCACCAGTGCCGGACAGGGGGATGGCAACTATGGCTACACCTTC. Encoded protein: CATSAGQGDGNYGYTF.

V gene TRBV29-1 combines with J gene TRBJ2-3; unclear D gene. This CDR3 has 12 residues. With 2 bases removed from V and 1 base from J, the gap between germline ends came to 4 bases. Germline-derived CDR1 and CDR2 are SQVTM and ANQGSEA. The CDR3 DNA reads as TGCAGCGTTGAACGGGGCACAGATACGCAGTATTTT. The encoded protein is CSVERGTDTQYF.